This T cell receptor (beta chain) was retrieved from a study of T cells in Graves' hyperthyroidism and ophthalmopathy. Study observations and caveats: A model built on 13 V-J features separated ophthalmopathy from stable hyperthyroidism. Median prediction lead before ophthalmopathy onset was 6.5 months with the model.

This clonotype occurred many times. The antigen is unknown. CDR1 is MDHEN and CDR2 is SYDVKM in the germline V gene. CDR3 length equals 12 residues. V was pared by 7 bases and J by 4 bases, with 9 bases between. Authors of the study amplified TCR beta CDR3 regions from RNA transcripts. First-round RT-PCR targeting the TCR CDR3 was performed with the HTBI primer set. TCRdb processed the multiplex PCR reads anew with MiXCR; each CDR3 protein has one entry. The sample lists hundreds of thousands of distinct CDR3 sequences, 13% occurring once. Each patient was aged 18 to 65 and had newly diagnosed hyperthyroidism of under 2 months' duration.

The sequencing input was blood. This sequence joins TRBV28 and TRBJ2-3; D remains unclear. The source is a woman between 18 and 30 years old with Graves' hyperthyroidism. The CDR3 spells CASNIPPDTQYF. Written as DNA, the CDR3 is TGTGCCAGCAATATCCCCCCAGATACGCAGTATTTT.